This TCR beta chain derives from a study of blood T cell repertoires in COVID-19. Study-level information: Whether acute or convalescent, the COVID-19 samples came from the United States, Italy and Spain. PBMCs, B-cell-depleted T cells, or T cells provided the cDNA or gDNA that made up the material.

As handled by the study authors: Amplified reference gene primers provided the basis for estimating nucleated cell counts. Method: immunoSEQ multiplex PCR; TCRdb's copy keeps in-frame clones and lacks some. Clone size and the V and J calls come from that table; the DNA yielded D and trimming. The repertoire holds around 72,000 clones, roughly 80% seen once, with around a sixth in the top ten. The TCR sequence derives from a woman at least 80 years old with acute or convalescent COVID-19. Sequenced: peripheral blood.

CDR3 sequence: CASSTNRGAEKLFF. CDR3 DNA sequence: TGTGCCAGCAGTACTAATCGGGGGGCAGAAAAACTGTTTTTT. V usage is TRBV6-1 and J usage is TRBJ1-4, with D possibly matching TRBD1 (6 bases). Trimming left V 5 bases short and J 8 bases short, with 15 bases between. Germline V gene data show CDR1 as MNHNS and CDR2 as SASEGT. The CDR3 spans 14 residues.